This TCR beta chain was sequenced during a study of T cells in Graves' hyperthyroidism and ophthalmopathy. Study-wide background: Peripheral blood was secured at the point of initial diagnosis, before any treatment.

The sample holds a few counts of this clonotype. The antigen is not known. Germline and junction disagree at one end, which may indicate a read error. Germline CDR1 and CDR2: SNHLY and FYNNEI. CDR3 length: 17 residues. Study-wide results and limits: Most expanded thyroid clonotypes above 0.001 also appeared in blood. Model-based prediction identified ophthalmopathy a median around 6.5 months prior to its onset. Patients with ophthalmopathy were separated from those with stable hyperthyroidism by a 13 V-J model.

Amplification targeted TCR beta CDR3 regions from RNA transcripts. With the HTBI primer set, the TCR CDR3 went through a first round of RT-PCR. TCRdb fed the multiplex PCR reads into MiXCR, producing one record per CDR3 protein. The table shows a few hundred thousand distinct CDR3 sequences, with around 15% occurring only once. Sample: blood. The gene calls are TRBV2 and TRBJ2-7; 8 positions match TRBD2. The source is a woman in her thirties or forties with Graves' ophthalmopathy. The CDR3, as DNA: TGTGCCAGCAGTGAAGCGCCGCTGGTAGCGGGAAGGAACGATCAGTACTTC. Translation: CASSEAPLVAGRNDQYF.